These 4 T cell receptor beta chains originate from one sample sequenced in a study of OX40 agonist ivuxolimab in advanced cancers. Some clones are missing from TCRdb's copy, which holds only in-frame ones; the method was immunoSEQ multiplex PCR. The sample carries roughly 70,000 clones, 80% to 90% recorded once. The sequencing used CD4+ or CD8+ T cells sorted from blood, collected in a trial of the OX40 agonist ivuxolimab. These receptors came from an adult with an advanced solid tumor such as melanoma, head and neck, liver or kidney cancer.

This clone was picked up one time. The chain links TRBV29-1 to TRBJ2-3; D gene uncertain. V was pared by 7 bases and J by 1 base, with 12 bases between. Germline V gene data show CDR1 as SQVTM and CDR2 as ANQGSEA. The CDR3 is 13 residues long. The CDR3 DNA sequence: TGCAGCGCGAGTGGGGTTGGCACAGATACGCAGTATTTT. It specifies CSASGVGTDTQYF.

The CDR3 is CASSPPGREGAQYF. The CDR3 nucleotides read TGTGCCAGCTCACCACCTGGGCGGGAGGGCGCGCAGTATTTT. The chain carries TRBV18 and TRBJ2-3, with 9 nucleotides matching TRBD2. With V trimmed by 0 bases and J by 10 bases, 5 bases remained unmatched. Germline CDR1 is KGHSH and CDR2 is LQKENI. This CDR3 spans 14 amino acids.

This clone was seen only a few times. The rearrangement joins TRBV30 to TRBJ2-5; TRBD1 aligns across 7 bases. The ends lost 4 bases at V and 4 bases at J; junction bases unmatched: 9. CDR1 GTSNPN and CDR2 SVGIG come from the germline V gene (reference sequence). The CDR3 covers 14 residues. In nucleotides, the CDR3 is TGTGCCTGGACCCCCACAGGGGATCTAGAGACCCAGTACTTC. Its translation: CAWTPTGDLETQYF.

This clone has more than one count but fewer than ten. The chain employs TRBV15 and TRBJ2-5; the D call may be TRBD1 or TRBD2 (5 bases each). CDR1 LNHNV and CDR2 YYDKDF come from the germline V gene (reference sequence). The V and J ends lost 0 bases and 4 bases respectively, with 9 bases between them. The CDR3 has 14 residues. The CDR3 is CATSRDKGRETQYF. Written as DNA, the CDR3 is TGTGCCACCAGCAGAGATAAGGGGAGAGAGACCCAGTACTTC.